This TCR beta chain came from a study of T-cell memory formation after mild COVID-19. TCRdb fed the 5' RACE reads into MiXCR, producing one record per CDR3 protein. There are 350,000 to 500,000 distinct CDR3 sequences in the sample; about a sixth occur only once, and approximately 21% lies in the top ten. Germline loops: CDR1 SGHRS, CDR2 YFSETQ. Trimming took 4 bases from V and 7 from J, leaving 11 bases between them. The CDR3 contains 13 residues. Sequenced material: PBMCs or a T cell subset sorted from them (not recorded which). The receptor's source is a man between 18 and 29 years old who had mild COVID-19 (a few samples of this study predate the infection). Cell type and time point are not known. This sequence joins TRBV5-1 and TRBJ2-2, with D hard to call. CDR3: CASSPEWSGELFF. The CDR3 nucleotides are TGCGCCAGCAGCCCAGAGTGGAGCGGGGAGCTGTTTTTT.